This TCR beta chain was profiled in a study of technical replicates of blood from a few donors (dated by TCRdb to 2016 to 2017). Regarding this clone: The antigen it recognizes is unknown. Base qualities were left out, and no much larger clone turns up one base away.

The library was made by the immunoSEQ multiplex PCR assay. TCRdb holds this immuneACCESS table with in-frame rearrangements only. Some clones are missing; in checked studies, unresolved V genes explain under half, and the rest has no known cause. Present in this sample are some 78,000 clones, 85% to 95% of which were seen just once. The ten top clones hold roughly 0.28% of the sample. V is reduced by 3 bases and J by 1 base, leaving a spacing of 19 bases between them. Based on the germline V gene, the CDR1 and CDR2 sequences are MDHEN and SYDVKM. From cysteine to phenylalanine, the CDR3 is 17 amino acids long. Solely the CDR3 DNA is kept, with 51 bases framed from the first base.

The clonotype comes from a human donor in good health. Sequenced: T cells isolated from PBMCs. This receptor chain uses TRBV28 and TRBJ2-7; the D region possibly corresponds to TRBD1 (6 bases align). The sequenced DNA: TGTGCCAGCAGTTTTTTTTTCGGGACACCCCCTTCCTACGAGCAGTACTTC. Translated, it reads CASSFFFGTPPSYEQYF.